These T cell receptor beta chains were read from a single sample in a study of immune heterogeneity within non-small cell lung tumors. TCRdb analysed the multiplex PCR reads with MiXCR anew, one entry per CDR3 protein. The profile shows 5,000 to 6,500 distinct CDR3 sequences, roughly 18% of them singletons. The source material was lung tumor tissue. All receptors derive from a man aged 40-49 years with non-small cell lung cancer. CDR3s leave out the opening cysteine and the closing phenylalanine or tryptophan. The size of a clone is reported for some rows only, either as once, few or many, or as a class for expanded clones.

FSSLNVGLITDTQY | TRBV27 | once
ASSRGGYGNTIY | TRBV11-3 | medium-sized
ASSPSIGRTTSTDTQY | TRBV18 | NA
ASSDSDNNEQF | TRBV6-4 | many
ASSFKGQVYEQY | TRBV12-3/TRBV12-4 | medium-sized
ASRETGSYEQY | TRBV12-3/TRBV12-4 | medium-sized
ASSLAGTAPGYT | TRBV5-6 | few
ASSAQGAGTEAF | TRBV25-1 | medium-sized
ASSDRGAAWKDTQY | TRBV2 | medium-sized
ASSRGTDSNQPQH | TRBV5-1 | large
ASSGTLNTEAF | TRBV9 | NA
ASIGTQYYGYT | TRBV2 | large
ASSQDWPTNSPLH | TRBV4-1 | medium-sized
ASSSTSDRYNQPQH | TRBV28 | medium-sized
ASSLDERGGGTDTQY | TRBV12-3/TRBV12-4 | few
ASSPNEGQGLVYEQF | TRBV7-6 | medium-sized
ASSPGQGLGAF | TRBV7-2 | many
ASSLGGRDTQY | TRBV6-2/TRBV6-3 | NA
ASSDGAYEQY | TRBV12-3/TRBV12-4 | medium-sized
SVYTGGMNTEAF | TRBV29-1 | medium-sized
ASSSQINYGYT | TRBV27 | many
ASSLDSYSYEQY | TRBV11-2 | medium-sized
ASSSLVQETQY | TRBV7-9 | NA
ASSLRTGKGAGANVLT | TRBV9 | many
ASSFTLTNTEAF | TRBV12-3/TRBV12-4 | medium-sized
ASSQGVGGAGQPQH | TRBV4-1 | once
AISVAQGAGNNEQF | TRBV10-3 | medium-sized
ASSKGYRAGDTQY | TRBV27 | medium-sized
SARSEQGARGYT | TRBV20-1 | NA
ASSQGIGYNEQF | TRBV3-1 | medium-sized
ASSPYSGPYEQY | TRBV18 | medium-sized
ASSVGTHTYEQY | TRBV5-8 | many
ASSPLAGGLSEQF | TRBV12-3/TRBV12-4 | medium-sized
ASSQDYFGGSTEAF | TRBV3-1 | medium-sized
ASSINYGYT | TRBV6-1 | medium-sized
ATRSVLDTGELF | TRBV10-3 | NA
ASSRTAEKLF | TRBV12-3/TRBV12-4 | medium-sized
ASSSRGNYGYT | TRBV28 | medium-sized
ASRVAGVDYGYT | TRBV12-3/TRBV12-4 | medium-sized
ATSRGYPEQF | TRBV15 | medium-sized
ASKEGSSSPLH | TRBV6-1 | few
ASSRGQGAGGLH | TRBV7-9 | many
ASSYEYEQY | TRBV6-2/TRBV6-3 | medium-sized
ASLGQNTDTQY | TRBV6-2/TRBV6-3 | medium-sized